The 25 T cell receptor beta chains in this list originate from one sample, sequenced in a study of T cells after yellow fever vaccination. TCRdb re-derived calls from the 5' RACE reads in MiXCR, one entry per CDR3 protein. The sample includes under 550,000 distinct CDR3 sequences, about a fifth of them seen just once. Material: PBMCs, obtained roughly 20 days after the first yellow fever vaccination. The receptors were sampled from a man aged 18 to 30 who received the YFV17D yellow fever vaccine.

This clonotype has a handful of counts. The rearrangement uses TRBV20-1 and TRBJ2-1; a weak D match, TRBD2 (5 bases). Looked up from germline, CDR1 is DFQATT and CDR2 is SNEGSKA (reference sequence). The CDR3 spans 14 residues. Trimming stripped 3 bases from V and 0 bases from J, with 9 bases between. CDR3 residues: CSASGVSSYNEQFF. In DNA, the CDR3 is TGCAGTGCTAGCGGGGTGAGCTCCTACAATGAGCAGTTCTTC.

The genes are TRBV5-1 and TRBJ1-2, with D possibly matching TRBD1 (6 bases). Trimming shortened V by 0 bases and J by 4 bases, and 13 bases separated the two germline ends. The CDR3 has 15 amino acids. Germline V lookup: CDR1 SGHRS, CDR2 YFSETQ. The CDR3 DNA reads TGCGCCAGCAGCTTGGTAGCCGGGGGCCCCTATGGCTACACCTTC. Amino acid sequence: CASSLVAGGPYGYTF. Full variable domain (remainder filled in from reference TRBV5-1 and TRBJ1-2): KAGVTQTPRYLIKTRGQQVTLSCSPISGHRSVSWYQQTPGQGLQFLFEYFSETQRNKGNFPGRFSGRQFSNSRSEMNVSTLELGDSALYLCASSLVAGGPYGYTFGSGTRLTVV.

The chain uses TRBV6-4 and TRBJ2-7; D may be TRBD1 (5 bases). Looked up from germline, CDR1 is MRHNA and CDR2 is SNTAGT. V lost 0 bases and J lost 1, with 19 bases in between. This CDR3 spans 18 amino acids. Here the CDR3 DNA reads TGTGCCAGCAGTGACTCGAGATTTATGCAGGGCAATTCCTACGAGCAGTACGTC. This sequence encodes CASSDSRFMQGNSYEQYV.

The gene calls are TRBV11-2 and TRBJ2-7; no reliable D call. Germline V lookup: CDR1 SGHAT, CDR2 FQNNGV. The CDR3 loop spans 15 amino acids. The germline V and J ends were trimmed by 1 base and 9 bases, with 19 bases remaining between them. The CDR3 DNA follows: TGTGCCAGCAGCTTAGGGTCCGACTCCCTTCCGAGGCAGTACTTC. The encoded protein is CASSLGSDSLPRQYF.

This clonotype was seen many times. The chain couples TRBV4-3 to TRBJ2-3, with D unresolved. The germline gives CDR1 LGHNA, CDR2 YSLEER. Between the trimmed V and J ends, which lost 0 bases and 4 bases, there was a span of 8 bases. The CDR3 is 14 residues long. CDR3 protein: CASSQDRLADTQYF. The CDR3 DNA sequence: TGCGCCAGCAGCCAAGATAGGCTCGCAGATACGCAGTATTTT.

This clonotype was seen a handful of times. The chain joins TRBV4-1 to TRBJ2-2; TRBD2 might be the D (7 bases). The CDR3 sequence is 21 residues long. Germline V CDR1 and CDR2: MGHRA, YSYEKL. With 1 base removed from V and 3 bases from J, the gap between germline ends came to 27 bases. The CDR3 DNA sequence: TGCGCCAGCAGCCAAGGTTGGGGGGGGGGCGGAGTGAGAACAGACACCGGGGAGCTGTTTTTT. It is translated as CASSQGWGGGGVRTDTGELFF.

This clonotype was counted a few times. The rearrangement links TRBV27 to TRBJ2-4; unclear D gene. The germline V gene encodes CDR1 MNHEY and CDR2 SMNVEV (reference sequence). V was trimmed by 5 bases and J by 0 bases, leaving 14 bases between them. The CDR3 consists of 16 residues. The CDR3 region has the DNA TGTGCCAGCAGTCCAGAGAATAGTCTAGCCAAAAACATTCAGTACTTC. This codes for CASSPENSLAKNIQYF.

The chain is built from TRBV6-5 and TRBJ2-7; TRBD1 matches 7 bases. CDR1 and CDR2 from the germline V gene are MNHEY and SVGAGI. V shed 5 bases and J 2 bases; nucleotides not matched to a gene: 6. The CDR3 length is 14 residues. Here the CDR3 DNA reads TGTGCCAGCAGTAACCGGGACAGCCCCTACGAGCAGTACTTC. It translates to CASSNRDSPYEQYF.

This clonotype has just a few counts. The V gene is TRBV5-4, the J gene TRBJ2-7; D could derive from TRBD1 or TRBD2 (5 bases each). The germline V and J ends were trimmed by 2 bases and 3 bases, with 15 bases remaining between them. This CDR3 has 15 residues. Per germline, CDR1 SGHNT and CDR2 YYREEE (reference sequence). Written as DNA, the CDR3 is TGTGCCAGCAGCTTTAAGGGTACTGGGGGCTACGAGCAGTACTTC. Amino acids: CASSFKGTGGYEQYF.

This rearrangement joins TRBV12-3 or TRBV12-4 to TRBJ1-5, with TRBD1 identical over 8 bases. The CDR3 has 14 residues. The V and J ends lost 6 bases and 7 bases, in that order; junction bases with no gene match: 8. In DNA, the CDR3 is TGTGCCAGCAGGCGTGGACAGGGCTCCCAGCCCCAGCATTTT. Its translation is CASRRGQGSQPQHF.

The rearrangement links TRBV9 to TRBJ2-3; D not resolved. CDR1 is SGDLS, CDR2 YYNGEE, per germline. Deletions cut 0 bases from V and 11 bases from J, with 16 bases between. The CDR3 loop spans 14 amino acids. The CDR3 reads CASSVDVRPHGQYF. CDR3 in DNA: TGTGCCAGCAGCGTAGATGTACGGCCCCATGGGCAGTATTTT.

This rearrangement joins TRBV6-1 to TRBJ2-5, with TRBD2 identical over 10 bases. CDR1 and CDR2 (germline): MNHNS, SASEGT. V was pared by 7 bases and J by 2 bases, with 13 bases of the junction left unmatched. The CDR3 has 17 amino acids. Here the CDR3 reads CASTLSPSAGGQETQYF. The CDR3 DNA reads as TGTGCCAGCACCCTCTCCCCATCAGCGGGGGGGCAAGAGACCCAGTACTTC.

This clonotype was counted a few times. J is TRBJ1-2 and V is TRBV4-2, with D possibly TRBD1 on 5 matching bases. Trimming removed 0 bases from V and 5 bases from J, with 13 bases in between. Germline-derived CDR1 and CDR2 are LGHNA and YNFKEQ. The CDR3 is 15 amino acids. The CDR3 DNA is TGTGCCAGCAGCCAAGAACGGGGGGTAGGATATGGCTACACCTTC. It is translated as CASSQERGVGYGYTF.

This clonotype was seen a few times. The CDR3 sequence: CASSSSGHYYEQYF. CDR3 sequence (DNA): TGTGCCAGCAGCTCATCGGGACACTACTACGAGCAGTACTTC. V gene TRBV7-2 combines with J gene TRBJ2-7, with D possibly TRBD1 on 6 matching bases. V was shortened by 4 bases and J by 3 bases, with 13 bases between the two germline ends. This CDR3 has 14 amino acids. Germline V gene lookup returns CDR1 SGHTA and CDR2 FQGNSA.

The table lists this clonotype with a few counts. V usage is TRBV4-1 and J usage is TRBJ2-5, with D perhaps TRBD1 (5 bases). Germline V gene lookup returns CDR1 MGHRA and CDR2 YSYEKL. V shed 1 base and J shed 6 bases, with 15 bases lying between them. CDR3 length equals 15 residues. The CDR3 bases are TGCGCCAGCAGCCAAGGAGGAAGGGGCGTGAAGACCCAGTACTTC. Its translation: CASSQGGRGVKTQYF.

CDR3 protein: CASSQDFEGGKQFF. CDR3 bases: TGCGCCAGCAGCCAAGATTTTGAGGGTGGGAAGCAGTTCTTC. The gene calls are TRBV4-1 and TRBJ2-1; maybe TRBD2 (5 bases). The V end lost 0 bases, the J end lost 11 bases, and 14 bases lay between the germline ends. The V gene's germline CDR1 is MGHRA and CDR2 YSYEKL. This CDR3 has 14 residues.

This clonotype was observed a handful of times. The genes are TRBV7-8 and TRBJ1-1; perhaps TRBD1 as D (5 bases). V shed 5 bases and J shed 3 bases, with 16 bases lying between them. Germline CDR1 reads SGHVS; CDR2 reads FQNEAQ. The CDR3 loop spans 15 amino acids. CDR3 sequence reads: CASSVSSGSDTEAFF. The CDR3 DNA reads TGTGCCAGCAGCGTTTCATCAGGGAGCGACACTGAAGCTTTCTTT.

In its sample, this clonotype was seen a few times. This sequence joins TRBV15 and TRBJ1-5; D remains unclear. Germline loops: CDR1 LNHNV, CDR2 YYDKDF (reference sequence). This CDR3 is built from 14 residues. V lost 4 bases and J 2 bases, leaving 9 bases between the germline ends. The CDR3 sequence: CATSISQGNQPQHF. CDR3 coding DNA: TGTGCCACCAGCATTTCCCAGGGCAATCAGCCCCAGCATTTT.

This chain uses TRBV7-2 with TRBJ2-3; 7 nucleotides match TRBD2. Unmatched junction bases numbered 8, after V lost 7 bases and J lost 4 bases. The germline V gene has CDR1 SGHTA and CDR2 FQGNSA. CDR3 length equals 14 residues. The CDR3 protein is CASTSTRGADTQYF. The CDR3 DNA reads TGTGCCAGCACCTCGACCCGGGGGGCAGATACGCAGTATTTT.

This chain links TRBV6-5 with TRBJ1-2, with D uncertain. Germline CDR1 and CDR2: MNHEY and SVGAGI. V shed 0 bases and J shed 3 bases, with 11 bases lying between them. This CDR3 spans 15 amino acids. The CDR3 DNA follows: TGTGCCAGCAGTTACTCGAATCCCGGGTACTATGGCTACACCTTC. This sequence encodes CASSYSNPGYYGYTF.

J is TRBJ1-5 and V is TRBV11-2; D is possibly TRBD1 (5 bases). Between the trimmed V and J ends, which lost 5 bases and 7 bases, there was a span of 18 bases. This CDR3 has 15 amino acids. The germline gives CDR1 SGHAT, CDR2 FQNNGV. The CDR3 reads CASSPGHLGGQPQHF. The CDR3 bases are TGTGCCAGCAGCCCCGGACACCTCGGGGGACAGCCCCAGCATTTT.

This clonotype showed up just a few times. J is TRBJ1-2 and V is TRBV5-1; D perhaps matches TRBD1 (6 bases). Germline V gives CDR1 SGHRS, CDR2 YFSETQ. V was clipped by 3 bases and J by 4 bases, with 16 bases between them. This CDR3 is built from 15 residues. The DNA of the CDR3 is TGCGCCAGCAGCTCCTCCGGACAGCTAAGCTATGGCTACACCTTC. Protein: CASSSSGQLSYGYTF.

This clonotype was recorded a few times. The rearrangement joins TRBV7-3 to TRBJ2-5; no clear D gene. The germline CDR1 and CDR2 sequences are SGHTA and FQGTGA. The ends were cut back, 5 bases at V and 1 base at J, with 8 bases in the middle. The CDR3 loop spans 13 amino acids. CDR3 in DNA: TGTGCCAGCAGCCGCGCCCCCCAAGAGACCCAGTACTTC. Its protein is CASSRAPQETQYF.

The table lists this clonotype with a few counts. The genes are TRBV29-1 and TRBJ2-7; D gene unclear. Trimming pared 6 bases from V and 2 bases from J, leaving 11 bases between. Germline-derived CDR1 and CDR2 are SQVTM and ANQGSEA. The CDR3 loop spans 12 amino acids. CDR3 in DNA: TGCAGCGTCCAAACCGGTACCTACGAGCAGTACTTC. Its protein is CSVQTGTYEQYF.

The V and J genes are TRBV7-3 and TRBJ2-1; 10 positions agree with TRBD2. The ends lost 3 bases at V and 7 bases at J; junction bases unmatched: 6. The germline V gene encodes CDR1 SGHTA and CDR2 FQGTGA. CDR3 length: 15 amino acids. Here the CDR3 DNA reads TGTGCCAGCAGCTTTGAGCGGGGGGGCAGGAATGAGCAGTTCTTC. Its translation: CASSFERGGRNEQFF.